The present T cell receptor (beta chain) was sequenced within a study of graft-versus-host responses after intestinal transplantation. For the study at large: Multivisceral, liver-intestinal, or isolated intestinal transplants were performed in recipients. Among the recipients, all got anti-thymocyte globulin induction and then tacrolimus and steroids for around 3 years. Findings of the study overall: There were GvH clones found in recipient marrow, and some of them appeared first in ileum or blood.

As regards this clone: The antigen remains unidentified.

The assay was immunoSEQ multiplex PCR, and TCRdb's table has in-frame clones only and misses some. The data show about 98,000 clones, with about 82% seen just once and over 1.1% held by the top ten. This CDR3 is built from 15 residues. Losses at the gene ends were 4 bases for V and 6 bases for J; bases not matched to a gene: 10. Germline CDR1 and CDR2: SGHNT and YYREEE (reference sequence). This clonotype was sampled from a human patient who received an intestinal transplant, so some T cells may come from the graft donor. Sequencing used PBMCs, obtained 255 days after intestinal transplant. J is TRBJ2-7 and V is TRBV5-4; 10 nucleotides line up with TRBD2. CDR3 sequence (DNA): TGTGCCAGCAGCCCACAAGCGGGAGGGCGTGTCGAGCAGTACTTC. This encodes CASSPQAGGRVEQYF.